These 18 T cell receptor beta chains were all obtained from the same sample, sequenced in a study of response to subunit inactivated influenza vaccine. TCRdb analysed the RT-PCR reads with MiXCR anew, one entry per CDR3 protein. The sample records about 540,000 distinct CDR3 sequences, approximately 15% being singletons. The specimen was PBMCs from blood, collected about 12 days after vaccination. Every receptor here comes from a man in his forties or fifties who received an inactivated influenza vaccine.

The sample holds many counts of this clonotype. CDR3 bases: TGTGCCAGCTCACCACTAGTGTACACCGGGGAGCTGTTTTTT. Encoded protein: CASSPLVYTGELFF. The rearrangement joins TRBV18 to TRBJ2-2; D uncertain. Deletions cut 1 base from V and 3 bases from J, with 6 bases between. CDR1 is KGHSH and CDR2 is LQKENI in the germline V gene. This CDR3 is 14 amino acids long.

V and J are TRBV6-2 or TRBV6-3 and TRBJ1-2; tentative D call: TRBD1 (5 bases). Germline lookup yields CDR1 MNHEY and CDR2 SVGEGT. V was clipped by 5 bases and J by 5 bases, with 12 bases between them. The CDR3 is 13 residues long. DNA of the CDR3: TGTGCCAGCAGTCCATTGACAGCATATGGCTACACCTTC. This gives the protein CASSPLTAYGYTF.

This clonotype has only a few counts. This chain links TRBV20-1 with TRBJ1-6; 9 bases are shared with TRBD1. CDR1 and CDR2 (germline): DFQATT, SNEGSKA (reference sequence). The CDR3 totals 13 residues. Trimming removed 3 bases from V and 10 bases from J; junction bases left unmatched: 4. Written as DNA, the CDR3 is TGCAGTGCTAGCCGGGACAGGGAGTCACCCCTCCACTTT. Its translation: CSASRDRESPLHF.

Only a few counts were recorded for this clonotype. CDR3 in DNA: TGTGCCTGGAGCCTGGGACAGAAAGAGACCCAGTACTTC. The encoded protein is CAWSLGQKETQYF. The rearrangement links TRBV30 to TRBJ2-5, with 7 positions matching TRBD1. Losses at the gene ends were 3 bases for V and 3 bases for J; bases not matched to a gene: 4. This CDR3 has 13 residues. CDR1 is GTSNPN and CDR2 is SVGIG in the germline V gene (reference sequence).

The chain links TRBV4-2 to TRBJ2-1, with D tentatively TRBD2 (6 bases). This CDR3 region has 17 residues. The V gene's germline CDR1 is LGHNA and CDR2 YNFKEQ. Deletions cut 4 bases from V and 6 bases from J, with 22 bases between. The CDR3 nucleotides read TGTGCCAGCAGCCCCTCTTGGGAGACTAGAACATTCAATGAGCAGTTCTTC. Translating it yields CASSPSWETRTFNEQFF.

The rearrangement joins TRBV29-1 to TRBJ2-3; 9 bases line up with TRBD1. V lost 4 bases and J lost 2; bases outside the gene matches: 4. This CDR3 contains 14 residues. The germline CDR1 and CDR2 sequences are SQVTM and ANQGSEA. The CDR3, as DNA: TGCAGCGTTGGGACAGGGGCGGTCACAGATACGCAGTATTTT. Its translation is CSVGTGAVTDTQYF.

This clonotype has a count of ten or more. The chain has TRBV20-1 and TRBJ2-3; 13 bases map to TRBD2. The germline V gene has CDR1 DFQATT and CDR2 SNEGSKA (reference sequence). This CDR3 region has 20 residues. V trimming: 3 bases; J trimming: 2 bases; junction bases outside the gene matches: 17. The CDR3 region has the DNA TGCAGTGCTAGGGCTACTGGACTAGCGGGAGTCCCCTCTACCACAGATACGCAGTATTTT. It specifies CSARATGLAGVPSTTDTQYF.

This clonotype was counted between two and nine times. The gene calls are TRBV9 and TRBJ2-1, with 9 bases fitting TRBD1. Trimming at V came to 4 bases and at J to 4 bases, leaving 9 bases not matched to a gene. Germline-derived CDR1 and CDR2 are SGDLS and YYNGEE. The CDR3 has 16 residues. DNA for the CDR3: TGTGCCAGCAGCCCACCGGGACAGGGAGCGTACAATGAGCAGTTCTTC. It encodes CASSPPGQGAYNEQFF.

The chain has TRBV7-6 and TRBJ2-3; TRBD2 is a possible D gene (5 bases). This CDR3 has 18 residues. Germline V gene sequence: CDR1 SGHVS, CDR2 FNYEAQ. Trimming took 0 bases from V and 0 from J, leaving 16 bases between them. CDR3 amino acids: CASSLAVSGPYSTDTQYF. CDR3 DNA sequence: TGTGCCAGCAGCTTAGCTGTCAGCGGACCCTATAGCACAGATACGCAGTATTTT.

This chain connects TRBV7-9 to TRBJ2-1; D unresolved. The CDR3 loop spans 15 amino acids. V was clipped by 1 base and J by 6 bases, with 13 bases between them. CDR1 and CDR2 from the germline V gene are SEHNR and FQNEAQ (reference sequence). CDR3 bases: TGTGCCAGCAGCTTAGTCGGGCCCCCCCGCAATGAGCAGTTCTTC. It codes for CASSLVGPPRNEQFF.

This clonotype was observed a handful of times. The chain carries TRBV11-2 and TRBJ2-1; 7 bases match TRBD1. This CDR3 spans 16 amino acids. The germline V gene has CDR1 SGHAT and CDR2 FQNNGV. Trimming cost V 5 bases and J 4 bases; bases outside gene matches: 11. CDR3 coding DNA: TGTGCCAGCAGCCATACGAAAGGGGGCTGGTACAATGAGCAGTTCTTC. The encoded protein is CASSHTKGGWYNEQFF.

Here the CDR3 reads CASSLGLIQETQYF. DNA of the CDR3: TGTGCCAGCAGCTTAGGACTAATCCAAGAGACCCAGTACTTC. This chain connects TRBV7-8 to TRBJ2-5; D is possibly TRBD2 (5 bases). Trimming took 1 base from V and 1 from J, leaving 7 bases between them. The CDR3 runs to 14 residues. Germline V lookup: CDR1 SGHVS, CDR2 FQNEAQ.

The genes are TRBV20-1 and TRBJ2-5; D gene ambiguous. Trimming shortened V by 1 base and J by 0 bases, and 12 bases separated the two germline ends. The CDR3 loop spans 15 amino acids. The V gene's germline CDR1 is DFQATT and CDR2 SNEGSKA (reference sequence). This CDR3 reads CSARAVSWYQETQYF. The CDR3 DNA sequence: TGCAGTGCTAGAGCGGTCAGCTGGTACCAAGAGACCCAGTACTTC.

The rearrangement joins TRBV20-1 to TRBJ1-1; D remains ambiguous. The CDR3 runs to 14 residues. CDR1 is DFQATT and CDR2 is SNEGSKA in the germline V gene (reference sequence). Between the trimmed V and J ends, which lost 4 bases and 0 bases, there was a span of 12 bases. The CDR3 nucleotides are TGCAGTGCTACTGTAGGAGCACTGAACACTGAAGCTTTCTTT. It specifies CSATVGALNTEAFF.

This clonotype was counted ten times or more. The chain is built from TRBV12-3 or TRBV12-4 and TRBJ2-3, with no clear D. V lost 3 bases and J lost 2, with 12 bases in between. The CDR3 consists of 15 residues. This chain's CDR3 is CASSFVGVDTDTQYF. The CDR3, as DNA: TGTGCCAGCAGTTTCGTGGGCGTGGACACAGATACGCAGTATTTT.

This clonotype was picked up a small number of times. The chain joins TRBV20-1 to TRBJ2-3; 7 bases align to TRBD2. The germline V gene encodes CDR1 DFQATT and CDR2 SNEGSKA (reference sequence). J was trimmed by 4 bases and V by 4 bases; bases with no gene match: 8. The length of the CDR3 is 14 residues. In nucleotides, the CDR3 is TGCAGTGCTACGGGGGGACTTCGGGCAGATACGCAGTATTTT. Its protein product is CSATGGLRADTQYF.

The genes are TRBV12-3 or TRBV12-4 and TRBJ1-2; 7 nucleotides agree with TRBD1. The trim removed 6 bases at V and 8 bases at J, leaving 12 bases unmatched. This CDR3 has 14 amino acids. The DNA for the CDR3 is TGTGCCAGCAGCCCAATGCAGGGGGGGTTCGGCTACACCTTC. This translates into CASSPMQGGFGYTF.

This chain links TRBV5-1 with TRBJ1-2; D is ambiguous. This CDR3 region has 13 residues. CDR1 and CDR2 (germline): SGHRS, YFSETQ. V was pared by 0 bases and J by 4 bases, with 7 bases between. This CDR3 is CASSLDSTYGYTF. DNA of the CDR3: TGCGCCAGCAGCTTGGACAGCACCTATGGCTACACCTTC.